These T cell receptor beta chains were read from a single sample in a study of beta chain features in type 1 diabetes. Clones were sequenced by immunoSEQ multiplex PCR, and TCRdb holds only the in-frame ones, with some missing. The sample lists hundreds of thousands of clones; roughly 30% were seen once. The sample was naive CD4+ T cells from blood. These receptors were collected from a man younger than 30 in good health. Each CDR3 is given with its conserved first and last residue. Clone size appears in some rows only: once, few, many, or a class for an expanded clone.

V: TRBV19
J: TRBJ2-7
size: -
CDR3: CASSPDRGTYEQYF

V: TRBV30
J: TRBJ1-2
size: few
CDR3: CAWSLVQYGYTF

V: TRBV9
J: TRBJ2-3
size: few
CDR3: CASSVDGSPDTQYF

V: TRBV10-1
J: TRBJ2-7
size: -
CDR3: CASSEQGKTYEQYF

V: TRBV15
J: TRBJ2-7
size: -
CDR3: CATSSTGPNSYEQYF

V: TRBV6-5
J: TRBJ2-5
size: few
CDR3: CASSSSETQYF

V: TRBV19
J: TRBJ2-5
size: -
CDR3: CASSPGTGQETQYF

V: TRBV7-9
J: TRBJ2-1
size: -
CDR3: CASSLALAGAYNEQFF

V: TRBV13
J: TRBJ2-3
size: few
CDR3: CASSSGLAGITDTQYF

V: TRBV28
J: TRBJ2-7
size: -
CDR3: CASSLQGRETYEQYF

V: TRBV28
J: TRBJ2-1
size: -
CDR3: CASSPPDPGYNEQFF

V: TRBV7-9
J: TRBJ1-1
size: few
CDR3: CASSSRGGTGRRTEAFF

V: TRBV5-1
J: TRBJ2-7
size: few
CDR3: CASSLGQGGEQYF

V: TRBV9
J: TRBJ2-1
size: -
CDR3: CASSPRLAERKNEQFF

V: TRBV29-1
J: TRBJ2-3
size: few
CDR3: CSFDGFTDTQYF

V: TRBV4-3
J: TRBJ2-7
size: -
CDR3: CASSQDPGTSGGSSYEQYF

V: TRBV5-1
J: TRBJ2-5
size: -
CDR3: CASSLAGTFQETQYF

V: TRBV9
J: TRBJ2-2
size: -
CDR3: CASSVDPSPGELFF

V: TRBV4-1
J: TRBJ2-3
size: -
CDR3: CASSVGQATDTQYF

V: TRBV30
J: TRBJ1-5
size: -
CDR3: CAWSANGNQPQHF

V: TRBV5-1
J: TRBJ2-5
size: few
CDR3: CASSLFPALAGALETQYF

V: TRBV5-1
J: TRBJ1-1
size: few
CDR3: CASSLMGTANTEAFF

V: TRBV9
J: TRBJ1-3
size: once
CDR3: CASSARTGPGNTIYF

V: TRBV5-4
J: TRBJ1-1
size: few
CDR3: CASSLHQGGTEAFF

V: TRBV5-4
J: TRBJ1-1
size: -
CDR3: CASSSLGGMGTEAFF

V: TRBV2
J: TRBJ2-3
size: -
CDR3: CASSVEGSTDTQYF

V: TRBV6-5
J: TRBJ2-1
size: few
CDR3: CASSSRPLAGQHEQFF

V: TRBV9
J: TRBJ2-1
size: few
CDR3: CASSGGLPYNEQFF

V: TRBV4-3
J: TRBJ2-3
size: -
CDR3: CASGGRGLAPDTQYF

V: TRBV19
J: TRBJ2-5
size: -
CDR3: CASNDRGGETQYF

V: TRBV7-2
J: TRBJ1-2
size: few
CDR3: CASSLSTGPGGYTF